A single sample is the source of the 22 T cell receptor beta chains below, sequenced in a study of blood T cell repertoires in COVID-19. Assay: immunoSEQ multiplex PCR; the TCRdb copy retains only in-frame clones and omits some. This sample has approximately 100,000 clones, with 70% to 90% found just once. The sequenced material came from PBMCs or T cells enriched from blood (not recorded which). These TCRs come from a woman in her forties or fifties who had recovered from COVID-19.

The rearrangement joins TRBV10-3 to TRBJ2-5; 10 positions match TRBD2. Germline V gene sequence: CDR1 ENHRY, CDR2 SYGVKD. The V and J ends lost 7 bases and 1 base, in that order; junction bases with no gene match: 6. CDR3 length: 15 amino acids. The CDR3 bases are TGTGCCATCACCCAAGCGGGGGGGCCCCAAGAGACCCAGTACTTC. It encodes CAITQAGGPQETQYF.

The chain has TRBV7-8 and TRBJ1-5; 8 positions match TRBD1. Germline CDR1 reads SGHVS; CDR2 reads FQNEAQ. J gave up 7 bases and V 5 bases, and 10 bases lay outside the gene matches. The CDR3 totals 15 residues. The CDR3 here is CASSLNTGGGQPQHF. The CDR3 region has the DNA TGTGCCAGCAGCCTCAATACAGGGGGTGGGCAGCCCCAGCATTTT.

This chain uses TRBV5-6 with TRBJ1-1, with no clear D. The CDR3 totals 12 residues. Per the germline V gene, CDR1 is SGHDT and CDR2 is YYEEEE. V lost 6 bases and J 8 bases, leaving 14 bases between the germline ends. CDR3 sequence (DNA): TGTGCCAGCACCTCCCTGGGCCGGGAAGCTTTCTTT. It yields the protein CASTSLGREAFF.

V gene TRBV30 combines with J gene TRBJ2-4; 12 bases fit TRBD2. The CDR3 covers 16 residues. J gave up 4 bases and V 0 bases, and 4 bases lay outside the gene matches. Germline V lookup: CDR1 GTSNPN, CDR2 SVGIG (reference sequence). The CDR3 bases are TGTGCCTGGAGTGTAGGAACTAGCGGGGGGAAAAACATTCAGTACTTC. As protein: CAWSVGTSGGKNIQYF. Based on the CDR3 plus reference TRBV30 and TRBJ2-4, the full variable domain is SQTIHQWPATLVQPVGSPLSLECTVEGTSNPNLYWYRQAAGRGLQLLFYSVGIGQISSEVPQNLSASRPQDRQFILSSKKLLLSDSGFYLCAWSVGTSGGKNIQYFGAGTRLSVL.

V gene TRBV5-1 combines with J gene TRBJ2-3; TRBD1 might be the D (6 bases). The V end lost 3 bases, the J end lost 2 bases, and 10 bases lay between the germline ends. This CDR3 is 14 amino acids long. The V gene's germline CDR1 is SGHRS and CDR2 YFSETQ. Here the CDR3 reads CASSYGQNTDTQYF. The CDR3 nucleotides are TGCGCCAGCAGCTACGGACAGAACACAGATACGCAGTATTTT.

The rearrangement uses TRBV5-1 and TRBJ2-7, with D unresolved. Germline CDR1 is SGHRS and CDR2 is YFSETQ. V was clipped by 4 bases and J by 3 bases, with 8 bases between them. The length of the CDR3 is 12 residues. This CDR3 is CASSINYYEQYF. CDR3 in DNA: TGCGCCAGCAGCATAAACTACTACGAGCAGTACTTC.

This sequence joins TRBV28 and TRBJ1-4; 9 bases line up with TRBD1. V gave up 3 bases and J gave up 4 bases; unmatched junction bases: 15. CDR3 length equals 19 residues. The germline gives CDR1 MDHEN, CDR2 SYDVKM. The CDR3 DNA follows: TGTGCCAGCAGTTTGGTTCCCGGGACAGGGTCGGGCCGTAATGAAAAACTGTTTTTT. This translates into CASSLVPGTGSGRNEKLFF.

This CDR3 reads CASSSGQGINYGYTF. CDR3 nucleotide sequence: TGCGCCAGCAGCTCGGGACAGGGGATAAACTATGGCTACACCTTC. The V gene is TRBV5-1, the J gene TRBJ1-2; TRBD1 matches at 10 bases. Per the germline V gene, CDR1 is SGHRS and CDR2 is YFSETQ. The CDR3 covers 15 residues. The V gene end was trimmed by 3 bases and the J gene end by 2 bases; junction bases not matched to a gene: 4.

The chain employs TRBV7-3 and TRBJ2-3; 9 bases fit TRBD2. V trimming: 3 bases; J trimming: 7 bases; junction bases outside the gene matches: 5. Per the germline V gene, CDR1 is SGHTA and CDR2 is FQGTGA. CDR3 length: 14 residues. CDR3 sequence reads: CASSFQTSGNTQYF. As DNA, the CDR3 is TGTGCCAGCAGCTTCCAGACTAGCGGAAATACGCAGTATTTT.

The CDR3 nucleotides are TGTGCCAGCAGCCGGGGGACTAGCGGCAATGAGCAGTTCTTC. This encodes CASSRGTSGNEQFF. The chain combines TRBV3-1 (or the pseudogene TRBV3-2) with TRBJ2-1; 11 bases align to TRBD2. The germline gives CDR1 LGHDT, CDR2 YNNKEL (reference sequence). There are 14 residues in the CDR3. V gave up 4 bases and J gave up 6 bases; unmatched junction bases: 2.

This chain uses TRBV29-1 with TRBJ2-2; D is undetermined. There are 14 residues in the CDR3. Germline V gene sequence: CDR1 SQVTM, CDR2 ANQGSEA. This CDR3 is CSTSSQMNTGELFF. The CDR3 bases are TGCAGTACCTCGTCCCAGATGAACACCGGGGAGCTGTTTTTT.

This rearrangement joins TRBV11-2 to TRBJ2-1; possibly TRBD2 for D (6 bases). Germline CDR1 is SGHAT and CDR2 is FQNNGV. The CDR3 is made up of 14 amino acids. V lost 3 bases to trimming and J lost 0 bases, with 6 bases between them. DNA for the CDR3: TGTGCCAGCAGCTTGGGACTCTCCTACAATGAGCAGTTCTTC. It is translated as CASSLGLSYNEQFF.

This clone has a single count. The chain carries TRBV5-5 and TRBJ1-3; tentatively, D is TRBD1 (6 bases). This CDR3 contains 16 residues. The germline V gene has CDR1 SGHKS and CDR2 YYEKEE (reference sequence). The V end lost 4 bases, the J end lost 1 base, and 15 bases lay between the germline ends. In DNA, the CDR3 is TGTGCCAGCAGCCCAGGGACACCGGCTTCTGGAAACACCATATATTTT. This translates into CASSPGTPASGNTIYF.

The chain combines TRBV23-1 with TRBJ1-1; 7 bases are a match to TRBD1. TRBV23-1 carries the ORF label, with uncertain function. V shed 3 bases, J shed 2 bases, and the junction held 3 bases outside the gene matches. This CDR3 is 14 amino acids long. This CDR3 reads CASSHRQGNTEAFF. The CDR3 DNA sequence: TGCGCCAGCAGTCACCGACAGGGTAACACTGAAGCTTTCTTT.

The chain combines TRBV29-1 with TRBJ2-7, with 8 bases identical to TRBD1. This CDR3 is 11 amino acids long. Germline assignment: CDR1 SQVTM and CDR2 ANQGSEA. Unmatched junction bases numbered 4, after V lost 7 bases and J lost 5 bases. The CDR3 nucleotides read TGCAGCGGGAGGGACAGGCACGAGCAGTACTTC. Its protein is CSGRDRHEQYF.

The chain couples TRBV5-6 to TRBJ2-2; 8 nucleotides agree with TRBD1. The junction had 10 bases not matched to a gene; V was cut back by 3 bases and J by 0 bases. The CDR3 totals 18 residues. Per germline, CDR1 SGHDT and CDR2 YYEEEE. Here the CDR3 DNA reads TGTGCCAGCAGCTCCCCCCCCGGGACAGGAGCGAACACCGGGGAGCTGTTTTTT. It codes for CASSSPPGTGANTGELFF.

The V call is TRBV6-5, the J call TRBJ2-5; possibly TRBD2 for D (5 bases). Trimming removed 6 bases from V and 9 bases from J, with 8 bases in between. Germline V CDR1 and CDR2: MNHEY, SVGAGI. The length of the CDR3 is 10 residues. The CDR3 nucleotides read TGTGCCAGCAGGCAAGCGGCCCAGTACTTC. Its translation is CASRQAAQYF.

V usage is TRBV24-1 and J usage is TRBJ1-2; TRBD1 might be the D (6 bases). Trimming shortened V by 4 bases and J by 7 bases, and 12 bases separated the two germline ends. Germline lookup yields CDR1 KGHDR and CDR2 SFDVKD. The CDR3 totals 13 residues. CDR3 protein: CATSDLYRAGYTF. The CDR3 DNA is TGTGCCACCAGTGACCTTTACAGGGCTGGCTACACCTTC.

The chain recombines TRBV19 with TRBJ2-3; a possible D gene is TRBD2 (6 bases). The CDR3 totals 18 residues. Trimming shortened V by 1 base and J by 0 bases, and 17 bases separated the two germline ends. Germline CDR1 LNHDA, CDR2 SQIVND (reference sequence). Written as DNA, the CDR3 is TGTGCCAGTAGTATAGTCCTAGGGTTAGGGACTAGCACAGATACGCAGTATTTT. It yields the protein CASSIVLGLGTSTDTQYF.

The genes are TRBV11-2 and TRBJ2-1; 8 bases match TRBD2. With V trimmed by 2 bases and J by 7 bases, 16 bases remained unmatched. The CDR3 consists of 18 residues. CDR1 and CDR2 (germline): SGHAT, FQNNGV. The CDR3 loop reads CASSLRMSSGGPGNEQFF. CDR3 bases: TGTGCCAGCAGCTTACGTATGTCGAGCGGGGGACCGGGGAATGAGCAGTTCTTC. The whole variable domain, remainder taken from reference TRBV11-2 and TRBJ2-1, is EAGVAQSPRYKIIEKRQSVAFWCNPISGHATLYWYQQILGQGPKLLIQFQNNGVVDDSQLPKDRFSAERLKGVDSTLKIQPAKLEDSAVYLCASSLRMSSGGPGNEQFFGPGTRLTVL.

The chain carries TRBV28 and TRBJ2-7; 7 positions agree with TRBD2. The germline V gene encodes CDR1 MDHEN and CDR2 SYDVKM. This CDR3 contains 15 residues. With 2 bases clipped from V and 3 bases from J, the junction kept 7 bases outside the gene matches. CDR3 coding DNA: TGTGCCAGCAGTTTAACCGGGACTATCAACTACGAGCAGTACTTC. This translates into CASSLTGTINYEQYF.

J is TRBJ1-2 and V is TRBV3-1 (or the pseudogene TRBV3-2); 8 bases line up with TRBD1. The germline V gene has CDR1 LGHDT and CDR2 YNNKEL (reference sequence). The CDR3 consists of 14 residues. The J segment lost 8 bases and the V segment lost 0 bases, leaving 5 bases of the junction unmatched. The CDR3 DNA reads as TGTGCCAGCAGCCAAGATTGGACAGGGCGAGGCTACACCTTC. Translating gives CASSQDWTGRGYTF.